This is a list of T cell receptor beta chains from one sample in a study of blood T cell repertoires in COVID-19. TCRdb's copy holds only in-frame clones and misses some; the assay was immunoSEQ multiplex PCR. The sample lists 250,000 to 350,000 clones; roughly 87% were seen once. The specimen was peripheral blood. The receptor set was obtained from a man younger than 35 with active or convalescent COVID-19. Both conserved end residues are part of each CDR3. D genes are given only for firm matches. A row's size may be missing; if present it is once, few, many or a size class.

CDR3aa | CDR3nt | j_gene | v_gene | d_gene | abundance
CASSLSSRGGQPQHF | TGTGCCAGCTCACTCTCTTCCAGGGGTGGGCAGCCCCAGCATTTT | TRBJ1-5 | TRBV18 | NA | NA
CASSSTGLPNTGELFF | TGCGCCAGCAGCTCCACGGGACTACCCAACACCGGGGAGCTGTTTTTT | TRBJ2-2 | TRBV5-1 | TRBD2 | NA
CASSSTLQVPSPGELFF | TGTGCCAGCAGCTCGACCCTTCAGGTCCCCAGCCCCGGGGAGCTGTTTTTT | TRBJ2-2 | TRBV13 | NA | NA
CASSRTGGVSGANVLTF | TGTGCCAGCAGCCGCACGGGGGGAGTCTCTGGGGCCAACGTCCTGACTTTC | TRBJ2-6 | TRBV11-2 | TRBD2 | NA
CSVERDSGYNEQFF | TGCAGCGTTGAGCGGGACAGCGGCTACAATGAGCAGTTCTTC | TRBJ2-1 | TRBV29-1 | NA | NA
CASRTGNTEAFF | TGTGCCAGCAGGACAGGGAACACTGAAGCTTTCTTT | TRBJ1-1 | TRBV5-7 | NA | medium-sized
CASSESGTGNTDTQYF | TGTGCCAGCAGTGAGTCTGGGACAGGAAACACAGATACGCAGTATTTT | TRBJ2-3 | TRBV2 | TRBD1 | NA
CASSYAGVYEQYF | TGTGCCAGCAGCTACGCAGGGGTGTACGAGCAGTACTTC | TRBJ2-7 | TRBV5-5 | NA | NA
CASRLRQGRAGELFF | TGTGCCAGCAGACTAAGGCAGGGGCGTGCCGGGGAGCTGTTTTTT | TRBJ2-2 | TRBV13 | NA | few
CASSLGQGRDEQYF | TGTGCCAGCAGCTTAGGACAGGGTCGGGACGAGCAGTACTTC | TRBJ2-7 | TRBV5-6 | TRBD1 | NA
CASSYIAGVQETQYF | TGTGCCAGCAGCTACATAGCGGGGGTCCAAGAGACCCAGTACTTC | TRBJ2-5 | TRBV5-4 | TRBD2 | NA
CASSQDFRNTEAFF | TGTGCCAGCAGCCAAGATTTCCGGAACACTGAAGCTTTCTTT | TRBJ1-1 | TRBV3-1/TRBV3-2 | NA | once
CATFGLAGAGTQYF | TGTGCCACTTTCGGACTAGCGGGAGCCGGGACCCAGTACTTC | TRBJ2-5 | TRBV6-6 | TRBD2 | NA
CASSQTGLNEQFF | TGCGCCAGCAGCCAAACGGGGTTAAATGAGCAGTTCTTC | TRBJ2-1 | TRBV5-1 | NA | NA
CASRQRGSLYTEAFF | TGTGCCAGCCGGCAAAGGGGTAGTCTTTACACTGAAGCTTTCTTT | TRBJ1-1 | TRBV3-1/TRBV3-2 | NA | NA
CASSVGGGTYEQYF | TGTGCCAGCAGCGTAGGTGGCGGAACCTACGAGCAGTACTTC | TRBJ2-7 | TRBV9 | NA | NA
CASRGSQADYEQYF | TGTGCCAGTAGAGGCTCCCAAGCGGACTACGAGCAGTACTTC | TRBJ2-7 | TRBV19 | NA | NA
CSASRVGAGAYEQYF | TGCAGTGCTAGTAGGGTTGGAGCGGGGGCCTACGAGCAGTACTTC | TRBJ2-7 | TRBV20-1 | TRBD2 | NA
CASSWTGLDSPLHF | TGCGCCAGCAGCTGGACAGGGTTGGATTCACCCCTCCACTTT | TRBJ1-6 | TRBV5-1 | TRBD1 | once
CASGVQGAAGANVLTF | TGTGCCTCGGGGGTACAGGGGGCAGCCGGGGCCAACGTCCTGACTTTC | TRBJ2-6 | TRBV19 | TRBD1 | NA
CASSLGRAYEQYF | TGCGCCAGCAGCTTGGGCAGGGCATACGAGCAGTACTTC | TRBJ2-7 | TRBV5-1 | NA | NA
CASSSGTSGMLQETQYF | TGTGCCAGCAGCTCTGGGACTAGCGGGATGCTCCAAGAGACCCAGTACTTC | TRBJ2-5 | TRBV5-6 | TRBD2 | NA
CASSGQGLTKNIQYF | TGTGCCAGCAGTGGACAGGGGCTGACCAAAAACATTCAGTACTTC | TRBJ2-4 | TRBV2 | TRBD1 | NA
CASSTLAGGSDTQYF | TGTGCCAGCAGTACGCTAGCGGGGGGCTCAGATACGCAGTATTTT | TRBJ2-3 | TRBV27 | TRBD2 | NA
CASSPITGVAGNTIYF | TGTGCCAGCTCACCAATCACAGGGGTCGCTGGAAACACCATATATTTT | TRBJ1-3 | TRBV18 | TRBD1 | NA
CASSPRDRTYEQYF | TGTGCCAGCTCACCTCGGGACAGGACCTACGAGCAGTACTTC | TRBJ2-7 | TRBV18 | TRBD1 | NA
CASSLPPARVSYNEQFF | TGTGCCAGCAGTCTACCCCCAGCCAGGGTCTCCTACAATGAGCAGTTCTTC | TRBJ2-1 | TRBV28 | NA | NA
CASTSGSSGNTIYF | TGTGCCAGCACCTCTGGGAGCTCTGGAAACACCATATATTTT | TRBJ1-3 | TRBV28 | NA | NA
CASSFLGGANYGYTF | TGCGCCAGCAGCTTCCTAGGGGGGGCCAACTATGGCTACACCTTC | TRBJ1-2 | TRBV5-1 | NA | NA
CASRKIVGTVNTEAFF | TGCGCCAGCAGGAAGATCGTTGGGACAGTGAACACTGAAGCTTTCTTT | TRBJ1-1 | TRBV4-1 | TRBD1 | NA
CASSWEGPGTEAFF | TGTGCCAGCAGCTGGGAGGGGCCGGGCACTGAAGCTTTCTTT | TRBJ1-1 | TRBV5-8 | NA | NA
CASSSGQHQPQHF | TGTGCCAGCAGCTCAGGGCAGCATCAGCCCCAGCATTTT | TRBJ1-5 | TRBV7-9 | NA | NA
CASSQGLWNEQFF | TGTGCCAGCAGCCAAGGGCTTTGGAATGAGCAGTTCTTC | TRBJ2-1 | TRBV3-1/TRBV3-2 | NA | NA
CASRPDRGPVTGELFF | TGTGCCAGCAGACCGGACAGGGGGCCAGTCACCGGGGAGCTGTTTTTT | TRBJ2-2 | TRBV2 | TRBD1 | NA
CASSEDSTYEQYF | TGCGCCAGCAGCGAGGACAGCACCTACGAGCAGTACTTC | TRBJ2-7 | TRBV5-1 | NA | NA
CASSVGEGPNTEAFF | TGCGCCAGCAGCGTGGGGGAGGGACCGAACACTGAAGCTTTCTTT | TRBJ1-1 | TRBV4-1 | NA | NA
CASSYLSNSPLHF | TGTGCCAGCAGTTACTTGTCGAATTCACCCCTCCACTTT | TRBJ1-6 | TRBV6-5 | NA | NA
CASSIVSGTDNSPLHF | TGTGCCAGTAGTATAGTATCTGGGACAGATAATTCACCCCTCCACTTT | TRBJ1-6 | TRBV19 | TRBD1 | NA
CASSFVRLSSAFNNEQFF | TGTGCCAGCAGCTTCGTCCGACTGTCTAGCGCATTTAACAATGAGCAGTTCTTC | TRBJ2-1 | TRBV7-3 | NA | once
CASSEGLTSGFEQFF | TGCGCCAGCAGTGAAGGCTTAACTAGCGGGTTTGAGCAGTTCTTC | TRBJ2-1 | TRBV10-1 | TRBD2 | few
CASSLTGPANYGYTF | TGTGCCAGCAGCCTCACAGGGCCGGCTAACTATGGCTACACCTTC | TRBJ1-2 | TRBV6-5 | NA | NA
CASNPGTGHGYTF | TGTGCCAGCAACCCCGGGACAGGGCACGGCTACACCTTC | TRBJ1-2 | TRBV6-5 | TRBD1 | NA
CATRGQGSATLHF | TGTGCCACCAGAGGACAGGGCTCGGCAACCCTCCACTTT | TRBJ1-6 | TRBV28 | TRBD1 | NA
CATSVVGALLEAFF | TGTGCCACCAGTGTGGTGGGGGCCTTACTTGAAGCTTTCTTT | TRBJ1-1 | TRBV24-1 | NA | NA
CATSRDHVHLPYF | TGTGCCACCAGCAGAGACCATGTCCACTTGCCGTACTTC | TRBJ2-4 | TRBV15 | NA | NA
CASSLGSVMNTEAFF | TGTGCCAGCAGCTTAGGTTCGGTCATGAACACTGAAGCTTTCTTT | TRBJ1-1 | TRBV7-2 | NA | NA
CASSASGGHLYNEQFF | TGTGCCAGCAGTGCCAGCGGGGGGCACCTCTACAATGAGCAGTTCTTC | TRBJ2-1 | TRBV25-1 | TRBD2 | NA
CASSLFRRSAQETQYF | TGTGCCAGCAGTTTGTTCCGGAGATCTGCTCAAGAGACCCAGTACTTC | TRBJ2-5 | TRBV6-2/TRBV6-3 | NA | once
CASSQVAGTGANVLTF | TGTGCCAGCAGCCAAGTCGCAGGGACAGGGGCCAACGTCCTGACTTTC | TRBJ2-6 | TRBV3-1/TRBV3-2 | NA | NA
CASSQGYRGYEQYF | TGTGCCAGCAGCCAAGGCTACAGGGGATACGAGCAGTACTTC | TRBJ2-7 | TRBV3-1/TRBV3-2 | TRBD1 | NA
CASSPGLAGGTNEQYF | TGCGCCAGCAGCCCGGGACTAGCGGGGGGGACTAACGAGCAGTACTTC | TRBJ2-7 | TRBV5-1 | TRBD2 | NA
CASSSGGIGEQYF | TGTGCCAGCAGCAGTGGGGGGATTGGCGAGCAGTACTTC | TRBJ2-7 | TRBV6-5 | NA | NA
CATSRSGTDTQYF | TGTGCCACCAGTCGTAGCGGAACAGATACGCAGTATTTT | TRBJ2-3 | TRBV24-1 | NA | NA
CASSRNQGFGNSPLHF | TGCGCCAGCAGCCGGAATCAGGGATTTGGTAATTCACCCCTCCACTTT | TRBJ1-6 | TRBV4-1 | NA | NA
CATSRDGTTRETQYF | TGTGCCACCAGCAGGGATGGTACTACCCGAGAGACCCAGTACTTC | TRBJ2-5 | TRBV15 | NA | NA
CASSGLAGGPGTDTQYF | TGTGCCAGCAGTGGACTAGCGGGGGGGCCGGGCACAGATACGCAGTATTTT | TRBJ2-3 | TRBV6-2/TRBV6-3 | TRBD2 | NA
CAGYRGVTDGYTF | TGTGCCGGCTACAGGGGCGTTACGGATGGCTACACCTTC | TRBJ1-2 | TRBV2 | TRBD1 | NA
CASSPEDWGGLYEQYF | TGTGCCAGCAGCCCCGAAGATTGGGGGGGTTTGTACGAGCAGTACTTC | TRBJ2-7 | TRBV5-5 | TRBD2 | NA
CASSFGEVSGYF | TGTGCCAGCAGTTTTGGGGAGGTCTCTGGATACTTC | TRBJ2-5 | TRBV12-3/TRBV12-4 | NA | NA